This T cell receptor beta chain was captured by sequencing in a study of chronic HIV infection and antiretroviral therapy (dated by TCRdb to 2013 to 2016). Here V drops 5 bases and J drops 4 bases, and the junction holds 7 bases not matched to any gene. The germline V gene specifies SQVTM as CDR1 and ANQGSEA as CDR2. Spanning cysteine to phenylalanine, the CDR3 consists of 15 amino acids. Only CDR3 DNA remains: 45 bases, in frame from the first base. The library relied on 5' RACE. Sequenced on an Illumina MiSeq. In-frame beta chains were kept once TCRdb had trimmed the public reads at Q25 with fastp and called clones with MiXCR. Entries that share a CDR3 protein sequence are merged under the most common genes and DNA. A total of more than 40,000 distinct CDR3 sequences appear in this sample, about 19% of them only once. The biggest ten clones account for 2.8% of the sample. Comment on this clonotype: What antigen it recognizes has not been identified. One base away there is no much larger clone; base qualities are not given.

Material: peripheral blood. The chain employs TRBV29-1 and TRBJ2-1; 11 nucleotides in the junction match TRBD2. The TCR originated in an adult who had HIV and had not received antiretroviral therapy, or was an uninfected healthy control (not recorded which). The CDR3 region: CSVQSGTSGYNEQFF. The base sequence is TGCAGCGTTCAATCCGGGACTAGCGGTTACAATGAGCAGTTCTTC.